What follows are 25 T cell receptor beta chains derived from one specimen sequenced in a study of technical replicates of blood from a handful of donors (dated by TCRdb to about 2017). The library relied on the immunoSEQ multiplex PCR assay. TCRdb limited this immuneACCESS table to in-frame rearrangements with V and J called. A share of clones is missing; checked studies link under half to unresolved V genes, and the rest is unexplained. Across this sample there are about 81,000 clones, with about 94% seen only once. Of the sample, around 0.37% falls within the top ten clones. What was sequenced was T cells isolated from PBMCs. The receptors shown here come from a human donor in good health.

CDR3 region: CASTAGQFNQPQHF. The CDR3 coding sequence is TGTGCCAGCACGGCGGGACAGTTCAATCAGCCCCAGCATTTT. V is TRBV6-6 and J is TRBJ1-5, with 7 bases that match TRBD1. V trimming: 7 bases; J trimming: 3 bases; junction bases outside the gene matches: 6. This CDR3 has 14 amino acids. Germline CDR1 and CDR2: MNHNY and SVGAGI (reference sequence).

This clone came up once. The chain uses TRBV7-9 and TRBJ2-3; 10 bases line up with TRBD2. Germline V gives CDR1 SEHNR, CDR2 FQNEAQ (reference sequence). V lost 5 bases and J lost 2; bases outside the gene matches: 4. The CDR3 extends over 15 amino acids. CDR3 residues: CASSPLAGVTDTQYF. CDR3 DNA: TGTGCCAGCAGCCCGCTAGCGGGGGTCACAGATACGCAGTATTTT.

V is TRBV9 and J is TRBJ1-2, with D possibly matching TRBD1 (6 bases). Germline V gives CDR1 SGDLS, CDR2 YYNGEE. The CDR3 runs to 15 residues. V lost 0 bases to trimming and J lost 5 bases, with 14 bases between them. CDR3 DNA: TGTGCCAGCAGCGTAGTTGAGGGAGGGGGTTATGGCTACACCTTC. Protein product: CASSVVEGGGYGYTF.

The rearrangement uses TRBV25-1 and TRBJ2-7; D is possibly TRBD2 (6 bases). Trimming shortened V by 6 bases and J by 3 bases, and 21 bases separated the two germline ends. Germline V gives CDR1 MGHDK, CDR2 SYGVNS. The CDR3 totals 16 residues. The CDR3 coding sequence is TGTGCCAGCAGCCACCTCTCGGGGGAGTTCCTCTACGAGCAGTACTTC. Translating it yields CASSHLSGEFLYEQYF.

The chain recombines TRBV7-3 with TRBJ2-2; 10 bases agree with TRBD1. There are 17 residues in the CDR3. Germline-derived CDR1 and CDR2 are SGHTA and FQGTGA. After removal of 5 bases from V and 5 bases from J, the junction contained 11 bases not matched to a gene. The CDR3 protein is CASSTMTGGAYTGELFF. The CDR3 coding sequence is TGTGCCAGCAGCACGATGACAGGGGGCGCGTATACCGGGGAGCTGTTTTTT.

The chain carries TRBV28 and TRBJ2-5; 10 nucleotides match TRBD2. The V gene end was trimmed by 4 bases and the J gene end by 5 bases; junction bases not matched to a gene: 16. The germline V gene encodes CDR1 MDHEN and CDR2 SYDVKM. The CDR3 totals 18 residues. The CDR3 bases are TGTGCCAGCAGTTCCCCAAAACCAGCTAGCGGGAGAGGCGAGACCCAGTACTTC. Amino acids: CASSSPKPASGRGETQYF. The full variable domain, completed using reference TRBV28 and TRBJ2-5, is DVKVTQSSRYLVKRTGEKVFLECVQDMDHENMFWYRQDPGLGLRLIYFSYDVKMKEKGDIPEGYSVSREKKERFSLILESASTNQTSMYLCASSSPKPASGRGETQYFGPGTRLLVL.

This clone was seen just once. The chain combines TRBV19 with TRBJ2-3; TRBD1 is a possible D gene (6 bases). V was cut by 4 bases and J by 1 base, with 15 bases left in between. Germline loops: CDR1 LNHDA, CDR2 SQIVND (reference sequence). The length of the CDR3 is 16 residues. Here the CDR3 DNA reads TGTGCCAGTAGTAGGCCCAGGGGCGAGGGCACAGATACGCAGTATTTT. It codes for CASSRPRGEGTDTQYF.

DNA of the CDR3: TGTGCCAGCAGTTCTAAAGCGGTTTACGAGCAGTACTTC. Translating it yields CASSSKAVYEQYF. The J gene is TRBJ2-7, the V gene TRBV27; possibly TRBD2 for D (5 bases). V was trimmed by 4 bases and J by 4 bases, leaving 11 bases between them. Germline assignment: CDR1 MNHEY and CDR2 SMNVEV (reference sequence). The CDR3 sequence is 13 residues long.

The chain employs TRBV27 and TRBJ2-7, with 7 bases lining up with TRBD1. This CDR3 contains 15 residues. The germline CDR1 and CDR2 sequences are MNHEY and SMNVEV (reference sequence). V lost 0 bases to trimming and J lost 0 bases; unmatched junction nucleotides: 2. CDR3 loop: CASSLSQGPSYEQYF. Here the CDR3 DNA reads TGTGCCAGCAGTTTATCACAGGGGCCCTCCTACGAGCAGTACTTC.

The chain recombines TRBV28 with TRBJ1-1; D is perhaps TRBD1 (5 bases). Germline assignment: CDR1 MDHEN and CDR2 SYDVKM. V was pared by 4 bases and J by 4 bases, with 7 bases between. The CDR3 is 12 residues long. DNA for the CDR3: TGTGCCAGCAGTTCGCAGGGCACTGAAGCTTTCTTT. Its translation: CASSSQGTEAFF.

J is TRBJ2-1 and V is TRBV27; TRBD2 matches 14 bases. Germline-derived CDR1 and CDR2 are MNHEY and SMNVEV (reference sequence). The CDR3 totals 16 residues. Unmatched junction bases numbered 5, after V lost 3 bases and J lost 7 bases. The CDR3 region has the DNA TGTGCCAGCAGTTTGAAGGGACTAGCGGGAGTTAATGAGCAGTTCTTC. This encodes CASSLKGLAGVNEQFF.

The chain joins TRBV5-1 to TRBJ2-3, with 10 bases lining up with TRBD2. After removal of 9 bases from V and 5 bases from J, the junction contained 15 bases not matched to a gene. Germline V gene data show CDR1 as SGHRS and CDR2 as YFSETQ. The CDR3 runs 16 residues. This chain's CDR3 is CATQLVAGGALDTQYF. The CDR3 coding sequence is TGCGCCACCCAACTGGTAGCGGGAGGAGCTTTAGATACGCAGTATTTT.

The V call is TRBV30, the J call TRBJ1-4, with D unresolved. V was clipped by 6 bases and J by 9 bases, with 23 bases between them. The CDR3 contains 15 residues. Germline CDR1 GTSNPN, CDR2 SVGIG (reference sequence). The CDR3 region is CACIGSRENPKKLFF. CDR3 bases: TGTGCCTGCATTGGGTCTCGGGAAAACCCTAAAAAACTGTTTTTT. Variable domain in full (rest from reference TRBV30 and TRBJ1-4): SQTIHQWPATLVQPVGSPLSLECTVEGTSNPNLYWYRQAAGRGLQLLFYSVGIGQISSEVPQNLSASRPQDRQFILSSKKLLLSDSGFYLCACIGSRENPKKLFFGSGTQLSVL.

The chain has TRBV7-6 and TRBJ1-1, with D unresolved. The CDR3 is 15 residues long. The germline gives CDR1 SGHVS, CDR2 FNYEAQ. Trimming cost V 2 bases and J 2 bases, with 12 bases left between them. The CDR3 DNA reads TGTGCCAGCAGCTTAATCACGACACTTAACACTGAAGCTTTCTTT. Protein: CASSLITTLNTEAFF.

This clone appeared a few times. V is TRBV6-1 and J is TRBJ1-2; D gene ambiguous. The CDR3 runs 14 residues. Trimming shortened V by 6 bases and J by 0 bases, and 11 bases separated the two germline ends. The V gene's germline CDR1 is MNHNS and CDR2 SASEGT. CDR3 DNA: TGTGCCAGCAGAGTAGGACTATCTAACTATGGCTACACCTTC. Its protein product is CASRVGLSNYGYTF.

This clone was counted a single time. This chain's CDR3 is CASRRESSYNEQFF. For the CDR3, the DNA is TGTGCCAGTAGACGGGAGTCGTCCTACAATGAGCAGTTCTTC. This rearrangement joins TRBV19 to TRBJ2-1; possibly TRBD2 for D (6 bases). Germline V gene sequence: CDR1 LNHDA, CDR2 SQIVND (reference sequence). This CDR3 is 14 amino acids long. The germline V and J ends were trimmed by 6 bases and 1 base, with 10 bases remaining between them.

V usage is TRBV29-1 and J usage is TRBJ1-1, with TRBD1 matching over 7 bases. Germline loops: CDR1 SQVTM, CDR2 ANQGSEA. With V trimmed by 7 bases and J by 1 base, 6 bases remained unmatched. The CDR3 is 13 amino acids. CDR3 nucleotides: TGCAGCGCATCTCAGGGGGGGAACACTGAAGCTTTCTTT. Translating it yields CSASQGGNTEAFF.

The chain joins TRBV6-5 to TRBJ2-1, with D unresolved. CDR3 size: 10 residues. Germline lookup yields CDR1 MNHEY and CDR2 SVGAGI. With 10 bases removed from V and 11 bases from J, the gap between germline ends came to 12 bases. The CDR3 spells CAIQIDKQFF. The CDR3 DNA sequence: TGTGCCATCCAGATTGATAAGCAGTTCTTC.

This sequence joins TRBV7-3 and TRBJ2-2, with a possible D match to TRBD2 (6 bases). This CDR3 contains 14 residues. The V and J ends lost 4 bases and 5 bases respectively, with 11 bases between them. Germline CDR1 is SGHTA and CDR2 is FQGTGA. The CDR3 spells CASSSHGGTGELFF. The CDR3 region has the DNA TGTGCCAGCAGCTCCCATGGGGGGACCGGGGAGCTGTTTTTT.

This chain connects TRBV6-5 to TRBJ1-1; D remains ambiguous. Per the germline V gene, CDR1 is MNHEY and CDR2 is SVGAGI. V shed 2 bases and J shed 7 bases, with 17 bases lying between them. The CDR3 sequence is 15 residues long. CDR3 loop: CASSYRPRTTDEAFF. DNA for the CDR3: TGTGCCAGCAGTTACCGGCCTAGAACGACGGATGAAGCTTTCTTT.

This clone has just one count. The chain carries TRBV6-1 and TRBJ1-1, with D possibly TRBD1 on 5 matching bases. This CDR3 contains 12 residues. Trimming shortened V by 6 bases and J by 4 bases, and 9 bases separated the two germline ends. In germline, CDR1 is MNHNS, CDR2 SASEGT. The CDR3 DNA sequence: TGTGCCAGCAGCGGTGGGGCCACTGAAGCTTTCTTT. This gives the protein CASSGGATEAFF.

The chain couples TRBV19 to TRBJ2-1; a possible D gene is TRBD2 (5 bases). There are 13 residues in the CDR3. Trimming removed 7 bases from V and 0 bases from J, with 7 bases in between. Germline loops: CDR1 LNHDA, CDR2 SQIVND (reference sequence). The CDR3 reads CASKRTSYNEQFF. The CDR3 DNA sequence: TGTGCCAGTAAGCGGACCTCCTACAATGAGCAGTTCTTC.

The chain couples TRBV13 to TRBJ2-7; tentative D call: TRBD2 (6 bases). From germline, CDR1 is PRHDT and CDR2 FYEKMQ (reference sequence). This CDR3 contains 15 residues. V was trimmed by 0 bases and J by 7 bases, leaving 16 bases between them. Here the CDR3 reads CASSLGLSGEEEQYF. The CDR3 region has the DNA TGTGCCAGCAGCTTAGGCCTCTCGGGAGAAGAAGAGCAGTACTTC.

The genes are TRBV11-3 and TRBJ2-7, with a tentative D call TRBD2 (6 bases). V was trimmed by 4 bases and J by 3 bases, leaving 16 bases between them. The CDR3 sequence is 15 residues long. Germline V gives CDR1 SGHNT, CDR2 YENEEA. This CDR3 is CASSSRGNLNYEQYF. The DNA for the CDR3 is TGTGCCAGCAGCTCCCGCGGGAATTTAAACTACGAGCAGTACTTC.

The chain carries TRBV5-6 and TRBJ2-3, with TRBD2 identical over 12 bases. CDR3 size: 16 residues. Germline trimming cut 3 bases from V and 3 bases from J; bases unmatched to any gene: 5. Germline V CDR1 and CDR2: SGHDT, YYEEEE. The CDR3 spells CASSSPSGRGTDTQYF. Written as DNA, the CDR3 is TGTGCCAGCAGCTCCCCTAGCGGGAGGGGGACAGATACGCAGTATTTT. The full variable domain, in which reference TRBV5-6 and TRBJ2-3 provide the parts outside the CDR3, is DAGVTQSPTHLIKTRGQQVTLRCSPKSGHDTVSWYQQALGQGPQFIFQYYEEEERQRGNFPDRFSGHQFPNYSSELNVNALLLGDSALYLCASSSPSGRGTDTQYFGPGTRLTVL.